A single sample gave rise to the 14 T cell receptor beta chains below, sequenced in a study of PD-L1 blockade in urothelial cancer. Generated by immunoSEQ multiplex PCR, the TCRdb table keeps only in-frame clones and is missing some. The table records fewer than 50,000 clones, around nine tenths of them present only once. Sequences were derived from PBMCs, sampled around atezolizumab (anti-PD-L1) treatment. These receptors all stem from a man aged 65 to 79 with urothelial cancer.

V and J are TRBV19 and TRBJ2-2; no firm D call. This CDR3 spans 14 amino acids. From germline, CDR1 is LNHDA and CDR2 SQIVND (reference sequence). V was shortened by 6 bases and J by 3 bases, with 11 bases between the two germline ends. The DNA of the CDR3 is TGTGCCAGTAGAGGTAGCCTTTACACCGGGGAGCTGTTTTTT. Its translation: CASRGSLYTGELFF.

The V call is TRBV5-1, the J call TRBJ1-1; possible D gene TRBD1, 6 bases. With 0 bases removed from V and 1 base from J, the gap between germline ends came to 19 bases. CDR3 length: 18 amino acids. Germline V gene sequence: CDR1 SGHRS, CDR2 YFSETQ. For the CDR3, the DNA is TGCGCCAGCAGCTTGGGTTACAGGGTCGGGGTAAGGAACACTGAAGCTTTCTTT. Translated, it gives CASSLGYRVGVRNTEAFF.

The J gene is TRBJ1-3, the V gene TRBV9; 9 bases agree with TRBD1. The CDR3 consists of 16 residues. Germline V gene lookup returns CDR1 SGDLS and CDR2 YYNGEE. After removal of 3 bases from V and 3 bases from J, the junction contained 7 bases not matched to a gene. CDR3 amino acids: CASSEGQGIGGNTIYF. The CDR3 bases are TGTGCCAGCAGCGAAGGACAGGGGATCGGTGGAAACACCATATATTTT.

The V call is TRBV9, the J call TRBJ1-2; 7 bases match TRBD1. Germline trimming cut 3 bases from V and 8 bases from J; bases unmatched to any gene: 7. Germline V gene lookup returns CDR1 SGDLS and CDR2 YYNGEE. This CDR3 region has 13 residues. CDR3 region: CASSGQGLEGYTF. CDR3 DNA sequence: TGTGCCAGCAGCGGACAGGGTTTGGAGGGCTACACCTTC.

This chain links TRBV9 with TRBJ1-1, with a tentative D call TRBD1 (5 bases). V was trimmed by 0 bases and J by 5 bases, leaving 20 bases between them. This CDR3 has 17 residues. Germline loops: CDR1 SGDLS, CDR2 YYNGEE. The CDR3 reads CASSVDIIGGVRTEAFF. The CDR3 coding sequence is TGTGCCAGCAGCGTAGATATTATCGGGGGGGTTAGGACTGAAGCTTTCTTT.

The CDR3 DNA reads as TGTGCCAGCAGTCCCTATGCCGGGGAGCTGTTTTTT. This codes for CASSPYAGELFF. The rearrangement uses TRBV27 and TRBJ2-2; D is uncertain. The CDR3 spans 12 residues. V gave up 5 bases and J gave up 6 bases, with 7 bases separating them. CDR1 is MNHEY and CDR2 is SMNVEV in the germline V gene (reference sequence).

The chain has TRBV28 and TRBJ2-5; 9 positions agree with TRBD1. The CDR3 covers 15 residues. Trimming removed 10 bases from V and 2 bases from J; junction bases left unmatched: 11. Germline values: CDR1 MDHEN, CDR2 SYDVKM. CDR3 residues: CATFGQGLGQETQYF. CDR3 bases: TGTGCCACCTTCGGACAGGGGCTAGGTCAAGAGACCCAGTACTTC.

The V and J genes are TRBV9 and TRBJ2-3, with 7 bases that match TRBD2. V shed 4 bases, J shed 4 bases, and the junction held 12 bases outside the gene matches. The CDR3 is made up of 16 amino acids. Germline V gives CDR1 SGDLS, CDR2 YYNGEE. In DNA, the CDR3 is TGTGCCAGCAGCCCGGGGCTAGCGGACGGGGCAGATACGCAGTATTTT. This translates into CASSPGLADGADTQYF.

The chain uses TRBV28 and TRBJ1-3; 8 bases align to TRBD1. The CDR3 extends over 17 amino acids. Germline lookup yields CDR1 MDHEN and CDR2 SYDVKM. With 6 bases clipped from V and 0 bases from J, the junction kept 10 bases outside the gene matches. The CDR3 DNA follows: TGTGCCAGCAGAGCAGGGGGCGCAGGACTCTCTGGAAACACCATATATTTT. It specifies CASRAGGAGLSGNTIYF.

The chain recombines TRBV4-1 with TRBJ2-2, with TRBD2 matching 8 bases. The CDR3 has 16 residues. Germline trimming cut 3 bases from V and 5 bases from J; bases unmatched to any gene: 8. The germline CDR1 and CDR2 sequences are MGHRA and YSYEKL. CDR3 sequence reads: CASSQFVAGGTGELFF. CDR3 sequence (DNA): TGCGCCAGCAGCCAGTTCGTGGCGGGAGGTACCGGGGAGCTGTTTTTT.

The J gene is TRBJ2-7, the V gene TRBV28, with TRBD2 matching over 9 bases. Looked up from germline, CDR1 is MDHEN and CDR2 is SYDVKM. V dropped 3 bases and J dropped 6; count of bases not matched to a gene: 6. This CDR3 spans 14 amino acids. The CDR3 DNA is TGTGCCAGCAGTTTGGTAGCGGGAGCTCGCGAGCAGTACTTC. Its protein product is CASSLVAGAREQYF.

The chain is built from TRBV5-1 and TRBJ2-7; D ambiguous. In germline, CDR1 is SGHRS, CDR2 YFSETQ. Trimming cost V 0 bases and J 5 bases, with 6 bases left between them. The CDR3 covers 12 residues. The CDR3 DNA reads TGCGCCAGCAGCTTGGCCGCGGACGAGCAGTACTTC. Translating gives CASSLAADEQYF.

This clone was found once. The chain employs TRBV19 and TRBJ1-1; D gene ambiguous. The length of the CDR3 is 15 residues. Trimming stripped 1 base from V and 0 bases from J, with 9 bases between. Germline CDR1 LNHDA, CDR2 SQIVND (reference sequence). The chain's CDR3 is CASSIGNRMNTEAFF. The CDR3 DNA follows: TGTGCCAGTAGTATAGGGAACAGAATGAACACTGAAGCTTTCTTT.

This clone appeared a few times. The CDR3 DNA is TGTGCCAGTAGCCTTACAGGGTCTCGTCAGCCCCAGCATTTT. This gives the protein CASSLTGSRQPQHF. This chain connects TRBV19 to TRBJ1-5, with D possibly TRBD1 on 6 matching bases. Germline lookup yields CDR1 LNHDA and CDR2 SQIVND (reference sequence). This CDR3 is built from 14 residues. V lost 6 bases to trimming and J lost 6 bases, with 15 bases between them.